This entry lists 22 T cell receptor beta chains sequenced from one sample in a study of T cell responses to AZD1222 COVID-19 vaccine. Libraries were prepared by immunoSEQ multiplex PCR; TCRdb keeps only in-frame clonotypes and omits some of them. The sample contains approximately 100,000 clones, roughly 90% of which appear only once. The input for sequencing was peripheral blood, taken on day 0 of AZD1222 vaccination. The source of these receptors is an adult in good health.

The chain's CDR3 is CASSPLGAGNNQPQHF. Here the CDR3 DNA reads TGTGCCAGCAGCCCCCTAGGAGCAGGCAACAATCAGCCCCAGCATTTT. V usage is TRBV28 and J usage is TRBJ1-5; unclear D gene. Trimming left V 6 bases short and J 3 bases short, with 18 bases between. The CDR3 spans 16 residues. The germline gives CDR1 MDHEN, CDR2 SYDVKM.

The gene calls are TRBV27 and TRBJ2-7, with 13 bases fitting TRBD2. V dropped 3 bases and J dropped 3; count of bases not matched to a gene: 2. This CDR3 has 15 residues. From germline, CDR1 is MNHEY and CDR2 SMNVEV (reference sequence). The CDR3: CASSLTSGRHYEQYF. The DNA for the CDR3 is TGTGCCAGCAGTTTGACTAGCGGGAGGCACTACGAGCAGTACTTC.

This clone was observed a handful of times. This chain joins TRBV11-3 and TRBJ1-1, with D perhaps matching TRBD1 (5 bases). The CDR3 loop spans 14 amino acids. CDR1 and CDR2 (germline): SGHNT, YENEEA. Trimming shortened V by 4 bases and J by 7 bases, and 16 bases separated the two germline ends. The CDR3 loop reads CASSSTGGGREAFF. The CDR3 nucleotides read TGTGCCAGCAGCTCTACCGGCGGGGGACGTGAAGCTTTCTTT.

This chain uses TRBV12-5 with TRBJ1-3; D not resolved. CDR3 length equals 15 residues. Germline V lookup: CDR1 LGHNT, CDR2 FRNRAP. Trimming shortened V by 0 bases and J by 4 bases, and 10 bases separated the two germline ends. This chain's CDR3 is CASGLVLAAGNTIYF. In nucleotides, the CDR3 is TGTGCTAGTGGTTTGGTATTGGCCGCCGGAAACACCATATATTTT.

V usage is TRBV4-3 and J usage is TRBJ2-1, with D tentatively TRBD2 (6 bases). The germline V gene has CDR1 LGHNA and CDR2 YSLEER. The germline V and J ends were trimmed by 5 bases and 5 bases, with 13 bases remaining between them. CDR3 length: 14 residues. The CDR3 reads CASSLTWGDNEQFF. The CDR3 DNA reads as TGCGCCAGCAGCTTAACTTGGGGGGACAATGAGCAGTTCTTC.

The V and J genes are TRBV27 and TRBJ1-2, with 7 bases that match TRBD1. Germline CDR1 MNHEY, CDR2 SMNVEV (reference sequence). CDR3 length: 13 residues. J lost 8 bases, V lost 3 bases, and 6 bases had no gene match. The CDR3 loop is CASSFSTGEGYTF. The CDR3 nucleotides read TGTGCCAGCAGTTTTAGCACAGGGGAAGGCTACACCTTC.

This chain links TRBV24-1 with TRBJ2-1; D uncertain. CDR3 length: 14 residues. Germline V gene data show CDR1 as KGHDR and CDR2 as SFDVKD. Trimming shortened V by 2 bases and J by 7 bases, and 11 bases separated the two germline ends. The CDR3 region is CATSDSGNPNEQFF. The DNA for the CDR3 is TGTGCCACCAGTGATTCGGGCAACCCGAATGAGCAGTTCTTC.

The rearrangement uses TRBV7-3 and TRBJ1-1; tentative D call: TRBD1 (5 bases). CDR3 length: 14 residues. Looked up from germline, CDR1 is SGHTA and CDR2 is FQGTGA. Trimming pared 3 bases from V and 1 base from J, leaving 9 bases between. The CDR3 here is CASSFQGQNTEAFF. The CDR3 DNA reads TGTGCCAGCAGCTTCCAGGGTCAGAACACTGAAGCTTTCTTT.

The chain has TRBV2 and TRBJ1-6, with a weak D call TRBD1 (6 bases). CDR3 length: 15 amino acids. V was cut by 4 bases and J by 7 bases, with 14 bases left in between. CDR1 is SNHLY and CDR2 is FYNNEI in the germline V gene. This chain's CDR3 is CASSVQGRNNSPLHF. Written as DNA, the CDR3 is TGTGCCAGCAGTGTTCAGGGGAGGAACAATTCACCCCTCCACTTT.

This chain links TRBV20-1 with TRBJ2-3; D gene ambiguous. The CDR3 is made up of 10 amino acids. Germline assignment: CDR1 DFQATT and CDR2 SNEGSKA (reference sequence). V was shortened by 3 bases and J by 8 bases, with 6 bases between the two germline ends. This CDR3 reads CSARWFTQYF. Here the CDR3 DNA reads TGCAGTGCTAGGTGGTTTACGCAGTATTTT.

The rearrangement links TRBV30 to TRBJ2-1; TRBD2 matches at 9 bases. The V and J ends lost 0 bases and 9 bases, in that order; junction bases with no gene match: 6. The V gene's germline CDR1 is GTSNPN and CDR2 SVGIG (reference sequence). This CDR3 contains 14 residues. The CDR3, as DNA: TGTGCCTGGAGTGTAGGGACTAGCTTGGCTGAGCAGTTCTTC. Translating gives CAWSVGTSLAEQFF.

In nucleotides, the CDR3 is TGTGCCAGCAGCTCCCAAGCTAGCGGGGCCGGGGAGCTGTTTTTT. It encodes CASSSQASGAGELFF. The rearrangement links TRBV7-3 to TRBJ2-2; 9 bases map to TRBD2. CDR1 is SGHTA and CDR2 is FQGTGA in the germline V gene. CDR3 length: 15 amino acids. V shed 4 bases, J shed 6 bases, and the junction held 6 bases outside the gene matches. The complete variable domain, with remaining parts taken from reference TRBV7-3 and TRBJ2-2, reads GAGVSQTPSNKVTEKGKYVELRCDPISGHTALYWYRQSLGQGPEFLIYFQGTGAADDSGLPNDRFFAVRPEGSVSTLKIQRTERGDSAVYLCASSSQASGAGELFFGEGSRLTVL.

The CDR3 loop reads CSARPNTEAFF. The CDR3 nucleotides read TGCAGTGCTAGACCGAACACTGAAGCTTTCTTT. The chain joins TRBV20-1 to TRBJ1-1, with D hard to call. The CDR3 sequence is 11 residues long. CDR1 and CDR2 from the germline V gene are DFQATT and SNEGSKA (reference sequence). V was cut by 2 bases and J by 1 base, with 2 bases left in between.

The V gene is TRBV5-4, the J gene TRBJ1-1; no reliable D call. CDR1 and CDR2 (germline): SGHNT, YYREEE (reference sequence). The V end was cut by 3 bases, the J end by 3 bases, with 21 bases between. The CDR3 length is 17 residues. The CDR3 reads CASSSAVPTAPDTEAFF. Written as DNA, the CDR3 is TGTGCCAGCAGCTCTGCTGTCCCAACAGCCCCCGACACTGAAGCTTTCTTT. The full variable domain, rest sourced from reference TRBV5-4 and TRBJ1-1, is ETGVTQSPTHLIKTRGQQVTLRCSSQSGHNTVSWYQQALGQGPQFIFQYYREEENGRGNFPPRFSGLQFPNYSSELNVNALELDDSALYLCASSSAVPTAPDTEAFFGQGTRLTVV.

CDR3 sequence reads: CASSQDGGLGSGYTF. The CDR3 DNA reads as TGTGCCAGCAGCCAAGATGGGGGCCTGGGCTCTGGCTACACCTTC. This chain joins TRBV3-1 (or the pseudogene TRBV3-2) and TRBJ1-2, with TRBD1 as a possible D gene (6 bases). The CDR3 is 15 residues long. V lost 0 bases, J lost 7 bases, and 15 bases lay in between. The germline CDR1 and CDR2 sequences are LGHDT and YNNKEL (reference sequence).

The chain joins TRBV12-3 or TRBV12-4 to TRBJ1-1; tentative D call: TRBD1 (5 bases). This CDR3 is built from 13 residues. V shed 2 bases and J shed 3 bases, with 7 bases lying between them. Here the CDR3 DNA reads TGTGCCAGCAGTTTAAAGGGGTACACTGAAGCTTTCTTT. Translating it yields CASSLKGYTEAFF.

The V gene is TRBV24-1, the J gene TRBJ1-4; D possibly corresponds to TRBD1 (5 bases). V was cut by 5 bases and J by 5 bases, with 14 bases left in between. CDR1 KGHDR and CDR2 SFDVKD come from the germline V gene. The CDR3 covers 15 residues. This CDR3 reads CATSAPRGRNEKLFF. DNA for the CDR3: TGTGCCACCAGTGCCCCGAGGGGTAGGAATGAAAAACTGTTTTTT.

In this sample, this clone turned up a few times. This chain joins TRBV11-2 and TRBJ2-2; TRBD2 agrees at 8 bases. The CDR3 totals 17 residues. After removal of 0 bases from V and 2 bases from J, the junction contained 5 bases not matched to a gene. Per germline, CDR1 SGHAT and CDR2 FQNNGV. The CDR3 region is CASSLDPAGVNTGELFF. The CDR3 DNA is TGTGCCAGCAGCTTAGACCCAGCGGGGGTTAACACCGGGGAGCTGTTTTTT.

Written as DNA, the CDR3 is TGTGCCAGCAGCTTGCTTAGCGGGGGGGCCACAGATACGCAGTATTTT. It yields the protein CASSLLSGGATDTQYF. The rearrangement links TRBV7-2 to TRBJ2-3; 11 nucleotides match TRBD2. The trim removed 3 bases at V and 2 bases at J, leaving 4 bases unmatched. The germline V gene encodes CDR1 SGHTA and CDR2 FQGNSA. This CDR3 has 16 amino acids.

V usage is TRBV7-2 and J usage is TRBJ1-4; 9 bases map to TRBD1. The CDR3 totals 15 residues. The V gene's germline CDR1 is SGHTA and CDR2 FQGNSA. V lost 3 bases, J lost 7 bases, and 6 bases stayed unmatched. CDR3 sequence (DNA): TGTGCCAGCAGCTTCCCGACAGGGGGAGTTGAAAAACTGTTTTTT. Translation: CASSFPTGGVEKLFF.

The V gene is TRBV6-6, the J gene TRBJ1-1; possibly TRBD1 for D (6 bases). The germline gives CDR1 MNHNY, CDR2 SVGAGI (reference sequence). The germline V and J ends were trimmed by 7 bases and 0 bases, with 18 bases remaining between them. CDR3 length: 16 residues. CDR3 amino acids: CASTQGRGFMNTEAFF. CDR3 nucleotide sequence: TGTGCCAGCACGCAGGGGAGGGGGTTCATGAACACTGAAGCTTTCTTT.

V and J are TRBV3-1 (or the pseudogene TRBV3-2) and TRBJ2-3; D could derive from TRBD1 or TRBD2 (5 bases each). The CDR3 is 14 residues long. Deletions cut 0 bases from V and 11 bases from J, with 15 bases between. Germline loops: CDR1 LGHDT, CDR2 YNNKEL (reference sequence). Here the CDR3 DNA reads TGTGCCAGCAGCCAAGATCTGGGACCGTCAGGGCAGTATTTT. Residues: CASSQDLGPSGQYF.